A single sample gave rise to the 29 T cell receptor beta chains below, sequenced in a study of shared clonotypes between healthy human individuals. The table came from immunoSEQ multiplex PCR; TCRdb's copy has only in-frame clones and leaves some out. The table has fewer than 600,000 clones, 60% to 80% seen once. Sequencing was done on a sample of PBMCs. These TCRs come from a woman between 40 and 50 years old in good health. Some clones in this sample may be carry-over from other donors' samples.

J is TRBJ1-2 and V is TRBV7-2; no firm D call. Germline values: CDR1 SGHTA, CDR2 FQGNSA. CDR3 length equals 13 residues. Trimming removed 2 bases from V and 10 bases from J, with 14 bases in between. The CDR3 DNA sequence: TGTGCCAGCAGCTTAATTGTGGGTATAGACTACACCTTC. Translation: CASSLIVGIDYTF.

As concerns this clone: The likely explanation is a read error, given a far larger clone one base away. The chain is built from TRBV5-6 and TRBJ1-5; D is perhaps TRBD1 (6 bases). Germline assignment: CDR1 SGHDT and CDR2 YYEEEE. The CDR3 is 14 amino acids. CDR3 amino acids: CACSLRGNNQPQHF. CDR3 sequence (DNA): TGTGCCTGCAGCTTGAGGGGGAACAATCAGCCCCAGCATTTT.

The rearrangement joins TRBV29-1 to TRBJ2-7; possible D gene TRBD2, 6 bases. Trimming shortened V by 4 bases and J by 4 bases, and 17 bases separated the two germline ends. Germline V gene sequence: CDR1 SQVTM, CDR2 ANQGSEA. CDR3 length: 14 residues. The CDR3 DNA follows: TGCAGCGTTGGCTACGGAGGGAGTCGATACGAGCAGTACTTC. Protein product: CSVGYGGSRYEQYF.

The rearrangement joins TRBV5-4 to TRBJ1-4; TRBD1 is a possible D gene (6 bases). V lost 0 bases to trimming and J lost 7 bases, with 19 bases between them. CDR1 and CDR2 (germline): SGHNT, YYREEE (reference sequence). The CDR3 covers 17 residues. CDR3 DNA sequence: TGTGCCAGCAGCTTGGGGAGGGCGACAGGCGAACTTGAAAAACTGTTTTTT. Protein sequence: CASSLGRATGELEKLFF.

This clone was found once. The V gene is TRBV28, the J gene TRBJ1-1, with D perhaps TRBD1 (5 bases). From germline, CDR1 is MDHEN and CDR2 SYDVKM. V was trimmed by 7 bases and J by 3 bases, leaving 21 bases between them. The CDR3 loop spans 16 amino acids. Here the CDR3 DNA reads TGTGCCAGCACCTCTGGGGATGGGGCTGGGGACACTGAAGCTTTCTTT. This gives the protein CASTSGDGAGDTEAFF.

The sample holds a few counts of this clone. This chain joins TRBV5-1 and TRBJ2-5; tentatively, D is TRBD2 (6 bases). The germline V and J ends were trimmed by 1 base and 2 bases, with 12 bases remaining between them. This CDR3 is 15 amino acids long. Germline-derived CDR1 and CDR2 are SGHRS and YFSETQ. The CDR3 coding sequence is TGCGCCAGCAGCTTGATGGGACTCGTACAAGAGACCCAGTACTTC. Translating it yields CASSLMGLVQETQYF.

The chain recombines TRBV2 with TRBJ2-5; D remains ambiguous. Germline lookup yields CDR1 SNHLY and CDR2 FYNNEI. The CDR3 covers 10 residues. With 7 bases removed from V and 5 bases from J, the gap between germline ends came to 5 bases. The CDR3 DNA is TGTGCCAGCATGGGGGAGACCCAGTACTTC. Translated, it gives CASMGETQYF.

CDR3 DNA sequence: TGTGCCAGCAGCCACGGACAGAGGGCGAACACCGGGGAGCTGTTTTTT. Its protein is CASSHGQRANTGELFF. The chain employs TRBV27 and TRBJ2-2; possibly TRBD1 for D (6 bases). This CDR3 is 16 amino acids long. V lost 6 bases and J lost 0, with 14 bases in between. In germline, CDR1 is MNHEY, CDR2 SMNVEV (reference sequence).

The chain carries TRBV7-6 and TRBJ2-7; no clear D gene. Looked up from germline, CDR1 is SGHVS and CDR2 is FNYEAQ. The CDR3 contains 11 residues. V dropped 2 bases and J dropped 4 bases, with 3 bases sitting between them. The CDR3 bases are TGTGCCAGCAGCTTATGGTACGAGCAGTACTTC. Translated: CASSLWYEQYF.

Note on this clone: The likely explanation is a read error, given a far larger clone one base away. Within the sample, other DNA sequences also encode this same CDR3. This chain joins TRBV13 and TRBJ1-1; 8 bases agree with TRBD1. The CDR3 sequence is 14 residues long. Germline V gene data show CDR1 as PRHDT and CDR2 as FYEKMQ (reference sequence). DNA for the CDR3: TGCGCCAGCAGCCTACGGGACAGGATCACTGAAGCTTTCTTT. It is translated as CASSLRDRITEAFF. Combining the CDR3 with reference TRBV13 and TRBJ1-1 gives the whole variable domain AAGVIQSPRHLIKEKRETATLKCYPIPRHDTVYWYQQGPGQDPQFLISFYEKMQSDKGSIPDRFSAQQFSDYHSELNMSSLELGDSALYFCASSLRDRITEAFFGQGTRLTVV.

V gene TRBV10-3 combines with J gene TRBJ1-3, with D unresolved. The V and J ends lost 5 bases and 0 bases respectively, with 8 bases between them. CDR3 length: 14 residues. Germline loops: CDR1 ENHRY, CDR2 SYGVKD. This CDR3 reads CAISQESSGNTIYF. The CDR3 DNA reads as TGTGCCATCAGTCAAGAGAGCTCTGGAAACACCATATATTTT.

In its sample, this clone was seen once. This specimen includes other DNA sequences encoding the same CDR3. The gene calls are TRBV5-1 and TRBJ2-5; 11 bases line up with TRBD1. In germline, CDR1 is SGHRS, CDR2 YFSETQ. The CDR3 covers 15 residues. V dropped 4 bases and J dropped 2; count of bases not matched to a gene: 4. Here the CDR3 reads CASSPRDRGQETQYF. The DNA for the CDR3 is TGCGCCAGCAGCCCCCGGGACAGGGGGCAAGAGACCCAGTACTTC.

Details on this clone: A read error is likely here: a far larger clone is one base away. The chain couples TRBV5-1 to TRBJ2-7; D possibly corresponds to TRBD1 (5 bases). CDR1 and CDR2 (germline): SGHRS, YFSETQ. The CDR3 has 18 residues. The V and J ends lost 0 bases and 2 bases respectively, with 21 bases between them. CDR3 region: CASSLASGQDAKPYEQYF. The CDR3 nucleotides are TGCGCCAGCAGCTTGGCGTCAGGGCAGGATGCCAAGCCCTACGAGCAGTACTTC.

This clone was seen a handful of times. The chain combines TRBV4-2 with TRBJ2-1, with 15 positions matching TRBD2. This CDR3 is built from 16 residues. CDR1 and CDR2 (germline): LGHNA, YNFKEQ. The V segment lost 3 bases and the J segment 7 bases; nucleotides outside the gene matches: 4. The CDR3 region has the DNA TGTGCCAGCAGCCACACGGGACTAGCGGGAGGTAATGAGCAGTTCTTC. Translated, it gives CASSHTGLAGGNEQFF.

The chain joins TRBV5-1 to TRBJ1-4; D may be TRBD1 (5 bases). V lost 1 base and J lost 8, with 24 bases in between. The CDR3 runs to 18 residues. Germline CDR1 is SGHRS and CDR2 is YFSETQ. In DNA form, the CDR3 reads TGCGCCAGCAGCTTGCTACCCCTTATGCGGGGACTTGGCGAAAAACTGTTTTTT. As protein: CASSLLPLMRGLGEKLFF.

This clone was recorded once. This CDR3 is CASSWGGWETQYF. CDR3 DNA: TGTGCCAGCAGCTGGGGCGGGTGGGAGACCCAGTACTTC. The chain is built from TRBV6-1 and TRBJ2-5; D could derive from TRBD1 or TRBD2 (5 bases each). Deletions cut 6 bases from V and 5 bases from J, with 13 bases between. The CDR3 is 13 amino acids. Germline V lookup: CDR1 MNHNS, CDR2 SASEGT.

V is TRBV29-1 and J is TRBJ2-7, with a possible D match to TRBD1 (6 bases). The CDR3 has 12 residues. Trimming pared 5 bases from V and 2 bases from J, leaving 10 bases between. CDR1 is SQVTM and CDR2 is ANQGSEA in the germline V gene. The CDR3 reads CSVTTGPYEQYF. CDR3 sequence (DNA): TGCAGCGTTACGACAGGACCCTACGAGCAGTACTTC.

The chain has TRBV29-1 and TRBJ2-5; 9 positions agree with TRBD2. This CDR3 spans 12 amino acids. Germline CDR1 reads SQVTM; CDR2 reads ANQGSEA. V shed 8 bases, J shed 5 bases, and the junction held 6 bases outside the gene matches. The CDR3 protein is CSSRTSVETQYF. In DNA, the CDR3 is TGCAGCTCGAGGACTAGCGTTGAGACCCAGTACTTC.

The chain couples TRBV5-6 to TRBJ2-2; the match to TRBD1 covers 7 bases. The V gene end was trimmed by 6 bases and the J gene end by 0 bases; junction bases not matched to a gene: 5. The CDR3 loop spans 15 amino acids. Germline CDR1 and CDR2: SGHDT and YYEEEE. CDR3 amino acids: CASTIQGANTGELFF. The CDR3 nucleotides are TGTGCCAGCACCATCCAGGGGGCGAACACCGGGGAGCTGTTTTTT.

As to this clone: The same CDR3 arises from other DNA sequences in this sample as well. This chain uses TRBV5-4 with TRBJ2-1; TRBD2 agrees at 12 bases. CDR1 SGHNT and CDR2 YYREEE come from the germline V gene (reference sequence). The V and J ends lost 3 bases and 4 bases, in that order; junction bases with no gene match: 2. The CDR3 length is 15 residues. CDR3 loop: CASSSGTSGYNEQFF. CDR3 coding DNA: TGTGCCAGCAGCTCCGGGACTAGCGGGTACAATGAGCAGTTCTTC.

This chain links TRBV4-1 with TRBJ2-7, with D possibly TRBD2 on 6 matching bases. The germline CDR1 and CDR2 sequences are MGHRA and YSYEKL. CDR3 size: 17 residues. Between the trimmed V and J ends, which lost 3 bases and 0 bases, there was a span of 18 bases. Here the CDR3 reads CASSQGVVGGRSYEQYF. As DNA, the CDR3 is TGCGCCAGCAGCCAGGGAGTCGTCGGGGGACGCTCCTACGAGCAGTACTTC.

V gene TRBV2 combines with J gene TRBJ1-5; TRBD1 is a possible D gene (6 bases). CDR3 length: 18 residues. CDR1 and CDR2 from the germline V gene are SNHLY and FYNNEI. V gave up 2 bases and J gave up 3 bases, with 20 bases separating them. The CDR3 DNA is TGTGCCAGCAGTGAACAGTTAACAGGGAGAGGGTCCAATCAGCCCCAGCATTTT. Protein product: CASSEQLTGRGSNQPQHF.

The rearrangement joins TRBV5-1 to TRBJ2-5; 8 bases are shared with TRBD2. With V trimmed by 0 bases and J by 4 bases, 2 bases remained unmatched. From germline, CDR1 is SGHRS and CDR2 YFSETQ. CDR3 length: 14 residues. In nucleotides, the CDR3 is TGCGCCAGCAGCTTGGCGGGGGGGACAGAGACCCAGTACTTC. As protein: CASSLAGGTETQYF.

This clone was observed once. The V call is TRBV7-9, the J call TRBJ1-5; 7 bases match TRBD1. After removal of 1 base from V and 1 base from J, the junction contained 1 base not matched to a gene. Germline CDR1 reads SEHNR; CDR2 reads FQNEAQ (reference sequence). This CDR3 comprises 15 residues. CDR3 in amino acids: CASSLVGQSNQPQHF. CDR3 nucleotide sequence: TGTGCCAGCAGCTTAGTGGGACAGAGCAATCAGCCCCAGCATTTT.

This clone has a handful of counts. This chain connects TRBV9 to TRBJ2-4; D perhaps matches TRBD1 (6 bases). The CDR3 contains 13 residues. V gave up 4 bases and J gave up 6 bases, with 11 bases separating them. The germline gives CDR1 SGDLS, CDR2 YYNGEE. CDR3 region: CASSTGKGNIQYF. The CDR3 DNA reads TGTGCCAGCAGCACAGGGAAGGGAAACATTCAGTACTTC. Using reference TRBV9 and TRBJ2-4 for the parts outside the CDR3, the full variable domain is DSGVTQTPKHLITATGQRVTLRCSPRSGDLSVYWYQQSLDQGLQFLIQYYNGEERAKGNILERFSAQQFPDLHSELNLSSLELGDSALYFCASSTGKGNIQYFGAGTRLSVL.

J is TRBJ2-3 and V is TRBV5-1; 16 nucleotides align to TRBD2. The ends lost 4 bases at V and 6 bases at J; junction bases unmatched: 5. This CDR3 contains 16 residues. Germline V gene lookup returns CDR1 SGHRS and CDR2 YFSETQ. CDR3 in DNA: TGCGCCAGCAGCCCCCCGGGACTAGCGGGAGGGGATACGCAGTATTTT. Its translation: CASSPPGLAGGDTQYF. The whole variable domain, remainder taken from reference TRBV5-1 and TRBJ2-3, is KAGVTQTPRYLIKTRGQQVTLSCSPISGHRSVSWYQQTPGQGLQFLFEYFSETQRNKGNFPGRFSGRQFSNSRSEMNVSTLELGDSALYLCASSPPGLAGGDTQYFGPGTRLTVL.

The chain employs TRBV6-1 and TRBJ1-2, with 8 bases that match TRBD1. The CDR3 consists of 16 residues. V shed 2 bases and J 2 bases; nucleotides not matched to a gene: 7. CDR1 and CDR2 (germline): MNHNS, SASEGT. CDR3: CASSELAGQVNYGYTF. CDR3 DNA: TGTGCCAGCAGTGAATTGGCGGGACAGGTGAACTATGGCTACACCTTC.

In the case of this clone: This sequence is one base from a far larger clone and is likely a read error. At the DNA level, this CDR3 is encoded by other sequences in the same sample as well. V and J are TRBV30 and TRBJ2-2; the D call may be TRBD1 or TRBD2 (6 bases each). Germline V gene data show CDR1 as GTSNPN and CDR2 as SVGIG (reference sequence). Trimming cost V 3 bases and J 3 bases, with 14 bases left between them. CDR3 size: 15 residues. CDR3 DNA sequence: TGTGCCTGGAGGAGTGCAGGGGAGGACACCGGGGAGCTGTTTTTT. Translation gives CAWRSAGEDTGELFF. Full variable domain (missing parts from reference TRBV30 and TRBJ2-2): SQTIHQWPATLVQPVGSPLSLECTVEGTSNPNLYWYRQAAGRGLQLLFYSVGIGQISSEVPQNLSASRPQDRQFILSSKKLLLSDSGFYLCAWRSAGEDTGELFFGEGSRLTVL.

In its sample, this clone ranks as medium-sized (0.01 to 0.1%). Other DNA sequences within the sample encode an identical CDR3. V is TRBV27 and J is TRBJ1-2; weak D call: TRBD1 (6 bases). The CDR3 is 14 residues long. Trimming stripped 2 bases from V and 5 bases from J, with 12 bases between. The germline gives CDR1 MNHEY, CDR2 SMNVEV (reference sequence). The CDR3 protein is CASSLQWQGYGYTF. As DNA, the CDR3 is TGTGCCAGCAGTTTACAGTGGCAGGGGTATGGCTACACCTTC.